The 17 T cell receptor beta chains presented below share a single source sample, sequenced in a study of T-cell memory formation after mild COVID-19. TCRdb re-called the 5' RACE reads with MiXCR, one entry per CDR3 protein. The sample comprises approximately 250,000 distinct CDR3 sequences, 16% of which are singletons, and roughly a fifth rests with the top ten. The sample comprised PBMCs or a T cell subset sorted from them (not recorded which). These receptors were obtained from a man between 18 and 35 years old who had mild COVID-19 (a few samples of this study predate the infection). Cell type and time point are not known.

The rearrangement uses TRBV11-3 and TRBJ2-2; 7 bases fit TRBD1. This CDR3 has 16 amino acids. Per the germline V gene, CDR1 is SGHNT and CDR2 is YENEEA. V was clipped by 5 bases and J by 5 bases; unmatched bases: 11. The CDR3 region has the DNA TGTGCCAGCAGCCGCGAAGAGACAGGGCATACCGGGGAGCTGTTTTTT. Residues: CASSREETGHTGELFF.

The CDR3 DNA reads as TGTGCCAGCAGCTTGGTTTTTTGGGGAGCTTTCTTT. Protein: CASSLVFWGAFF. The chain employs TRBV7-9 and TRBJ1-1; D not certain. CDR3 size: 12 residues. Per germline, CDR1 SEHNR and CDR2 FQNEAQ (reference sequence). With 3 bases removed from V and 10 bases from J, the gap between germline ends came to 12 bases.

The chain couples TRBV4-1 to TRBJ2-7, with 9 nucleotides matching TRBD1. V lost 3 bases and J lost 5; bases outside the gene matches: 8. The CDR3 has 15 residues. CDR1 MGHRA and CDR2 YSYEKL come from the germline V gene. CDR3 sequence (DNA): TGCGCCAGCAGCCATCCCCGGGACAGGGCCCACGAGCAGTACTTC. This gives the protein CASSHPRDRAHEQYF.

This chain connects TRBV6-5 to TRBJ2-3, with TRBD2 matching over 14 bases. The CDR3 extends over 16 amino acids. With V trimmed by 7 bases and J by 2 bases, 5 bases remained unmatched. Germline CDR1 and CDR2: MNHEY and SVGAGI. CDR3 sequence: CASTGLAGGHTDTQYF. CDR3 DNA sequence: TGTGCCAGCACCGGACTAGCGGGGGGTCACACAGATACGCAGTATTTT.

The CDR3: CASSWGRGSTYEQYV. In DNA form, the CDR3 reads TGTGCCAGCAGCTGGGGGCGGGGATCAACCTACGAGCAGTACGTC. The rearrangement joins TRBV7-9 to TRBJ2-7; D possibly matches TRBD1 or TRBD2 (6 bases each). V gave up 4 bases and J gave up 2 bases, with 15 bases separating them. Germline V gene lookup returns CDR1 SEHNR and CDR2 FQNEAQ (reference sequence). This CDR3 has 15 residues.

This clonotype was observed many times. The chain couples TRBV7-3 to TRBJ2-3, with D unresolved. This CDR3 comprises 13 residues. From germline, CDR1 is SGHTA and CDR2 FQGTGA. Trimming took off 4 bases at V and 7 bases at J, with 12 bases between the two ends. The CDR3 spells CASSSRADNTQYF. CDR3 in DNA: TGTGCCAGCAGCTCAAGGGCTGACAATACGCAGTATTTT.

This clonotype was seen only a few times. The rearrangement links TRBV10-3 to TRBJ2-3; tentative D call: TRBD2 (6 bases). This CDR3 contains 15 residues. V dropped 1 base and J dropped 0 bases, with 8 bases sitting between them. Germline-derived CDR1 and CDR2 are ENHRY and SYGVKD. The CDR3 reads CAISEFGGSTDTQYF. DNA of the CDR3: TGTGCCATCAGTGAGTTTGGGGGGAGCACAGATACGCAGTATTTT.

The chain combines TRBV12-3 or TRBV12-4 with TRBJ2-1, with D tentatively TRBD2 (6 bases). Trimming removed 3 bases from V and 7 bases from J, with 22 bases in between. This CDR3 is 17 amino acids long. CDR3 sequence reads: CASSFQPGDGWANEQFF. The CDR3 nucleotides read TGTGCCAGCAGTTTCCAGCCGGGGGACGGTTGGGCGAATGAGCAGTTCTTC.

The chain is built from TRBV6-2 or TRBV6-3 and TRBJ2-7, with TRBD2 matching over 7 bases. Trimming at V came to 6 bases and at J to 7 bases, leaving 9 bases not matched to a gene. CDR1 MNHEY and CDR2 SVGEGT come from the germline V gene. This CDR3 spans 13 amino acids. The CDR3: CASSLSGFGEQYV. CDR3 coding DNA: TGTGCCAGCAGCCTTAGCGGGTTCGGGGAGCAGTACGTC.

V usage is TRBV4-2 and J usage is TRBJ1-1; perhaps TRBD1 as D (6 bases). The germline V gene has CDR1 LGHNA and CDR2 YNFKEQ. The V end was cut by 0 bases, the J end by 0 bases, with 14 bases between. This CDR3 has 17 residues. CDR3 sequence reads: CASSQEEGVVLNTEAFF. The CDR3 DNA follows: TGTGCCAGCAGCCAAGAAGAGGGGGTGGTCCTGAACACTGAAGCTTTCTTT.

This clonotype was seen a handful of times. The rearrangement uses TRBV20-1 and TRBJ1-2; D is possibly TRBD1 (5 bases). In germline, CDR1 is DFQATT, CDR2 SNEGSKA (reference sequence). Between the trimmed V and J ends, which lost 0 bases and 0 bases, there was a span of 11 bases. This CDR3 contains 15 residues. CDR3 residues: CSARDPGDANYGYTF. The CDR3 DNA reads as TGCAGTGCTAGAGATCCTGGGGACGCTAACTATGGCTACACCTTC.

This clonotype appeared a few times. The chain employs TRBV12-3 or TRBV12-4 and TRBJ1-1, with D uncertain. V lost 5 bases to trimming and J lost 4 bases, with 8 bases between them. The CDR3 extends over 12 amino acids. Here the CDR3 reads CASSRDFTEAFF. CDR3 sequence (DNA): TGTGCCAGCAGTAGGGATTTCACTGAAGCTTTCTTT.

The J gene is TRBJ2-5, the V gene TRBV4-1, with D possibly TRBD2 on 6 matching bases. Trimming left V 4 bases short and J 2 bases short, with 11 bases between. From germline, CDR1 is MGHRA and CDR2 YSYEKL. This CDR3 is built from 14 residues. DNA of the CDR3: TGCGCCAGCAGCCTTCGGACTAATCAAGAGACCCAGTACTTC. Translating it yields CASSLRTNQETQYF.

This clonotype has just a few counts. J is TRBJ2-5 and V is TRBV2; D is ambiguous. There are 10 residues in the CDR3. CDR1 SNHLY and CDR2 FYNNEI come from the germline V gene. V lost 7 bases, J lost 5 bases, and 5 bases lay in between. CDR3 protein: CASTFETQYF. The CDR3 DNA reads TGTGCCAGCACATTTGAGACCCAGTACTTC.

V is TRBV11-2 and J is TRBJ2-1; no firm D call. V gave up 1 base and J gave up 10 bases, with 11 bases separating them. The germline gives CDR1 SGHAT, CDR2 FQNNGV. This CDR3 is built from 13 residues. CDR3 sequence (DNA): TGTGCCAGCAGCTTAGTTGGTGGGGTAGAGCAGTTCTTC. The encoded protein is CASSLVGGVEQFF.

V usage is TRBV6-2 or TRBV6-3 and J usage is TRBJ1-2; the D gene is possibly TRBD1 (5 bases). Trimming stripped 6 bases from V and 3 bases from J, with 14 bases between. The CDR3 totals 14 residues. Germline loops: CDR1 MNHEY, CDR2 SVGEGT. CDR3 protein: CASRGTGKYYGYTF. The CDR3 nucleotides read TGTGCCAGCAGGGGAACAGGAAAGTACTATGGCTACACCTTC.

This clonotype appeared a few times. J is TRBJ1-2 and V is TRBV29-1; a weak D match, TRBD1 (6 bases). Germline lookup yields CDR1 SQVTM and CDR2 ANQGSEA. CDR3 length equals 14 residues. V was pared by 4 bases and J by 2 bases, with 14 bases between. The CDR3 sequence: CSVAHRGGNYGYTF. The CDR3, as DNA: TGCAGCGTTGCGCATCGAGGGGGGAACTATGGCTACACCTTC.